The clone carrying this T cell receptor (delta chain) is judged medium-sized. This entry belongs to a study of gamma-delta chains in newborns, infants, children. Study-wide background: Microbial exposure reportedly drives polyclonal innate γδ T cell expansion after birth.

The CDR3 consists of 18 residues. The V segment lost 0 bases and the J segment 0 bases; nucleotides outside the gene matches: 2. The germline CDR1 and CDR2 sequences are GEAIGNYY and EKD. TCRdb reanalyzed the reads using CATT. The sample holds a few thousand delta-chain clones, about 5% seen once. This TCR was sampled from a child who was a newborn, infant or young child, either healthy, febrile or measles-vaccinated (not recorded which). The chain recombines TRDV2 with TRDJ3; 9 positions match TRDD3. Input material: blood. CDR3 sequence (DNA): TGTGCCTGTGACACCGGGGATACGCGCTCCTGGGACACCCGACAGATGTTTTTC. Protein product: CACDTGDTRSWDTRQMFF.